The rows below give T cell receptor beta chains drawn from one sample of a study of cytomegalovirus exposure and HLA in healthy donors. The repertoire was sequenced with immunoSEQ multiplex PCR; TCRdb's copy has only in-frame clones and lacks some. The sample shows 250,000 to 350,000 clones, roughly 89% of them seen only once. The sample taken for sequencing was PBMCs. These receptors all come from a woman aged 18-35 years in good health and CMV-seronegative. The CDR3 runs from the conserved cysteine through the conserved F or W. D genes are given only for firm matches. Where a row states a size, it is once, few, many or the class of an expanded clone; other rows omit it.

V gene,J gene,D gene,CDR3 length,clone size,CDR3 DNA,CDR3 protein
TRBV18,TRBJ2-1,TRBD2,12,once,TGTGCCGGCGGGGGGGCATGGAATGAGCAGTTCTTC,CAGGGAWNEQFF
TRBV25-1,TRBJ1-3,TRBD1,15,.,TGTGCCAGCAGTGATCCGGGACAGGGGAGAAACACCATATATTTT,CASSDPGQGRNTIYF
TRBV2,TRBJ2-1,TRBD2,13,.,TGTGCCACAACTAGCGGGAGAAACAATGAGCAGTTCTTC,CATTSGRNNEQFF
TRBV4-1,TRBJ1-3,.,13,.,TGCGCCAGCAGCGGGCAGGGTGTCCACACCATATATTTT,CASSGQGVHTIYF
TRBV27,TRBJ1-1,.,12,.,TGTGCCAGCGTGGCAGGGAACACTGAAGCTTTCTTT,CASVAGNTEAFF
TRBV2,TRBJ2-1,TRBD2,15,.,TGTGCCAGCAGGGTAACTAGCGGGCTAGACAATGAGCAGTTCTTC,CASRVTSGLDNEQFF
TRBV10-1,TRBJ2-5,.,19,.,TGCGCCAGCAGTGAGTCGACTATAAGGGCAGCGGACCTTCAAGAGACCCAGTACTTC,CASSESTIRAADLQETQYF
TRBV14,TRBJ2-2,.,12,.,TGTGCCAGCAGCCACCGACCGGGAGAGCTGTTTTTT,CASSHRPGELFF
TRBV11-3,TRBJ2-1,.,14,.,TGTGCCAGCAGCTTAGGGGCGGGTTTCGATGAGCAGTTCTTC,CASSLGAGFDEQFF
TRBV6-5,TRBJ2-1,TRBD2,15,.,TGTGCCAGCAGTTACCAATCAGGGACGGGAGGAGAGCAGTTCTTC,CASSYQSGTGGEQFF
TRBV9,TRBJ1-2,.,12,.,TGTGCCAGCAGCGTAGGACAGCATGGCTACACCTTC,CASSVGQHGYTF
TRBV10-3,TRBJ2-3,TRBD2,12,.,TGTGCCTCGGGGGGGGATACAGATACGCAGTATTTT,CASGGDTDTQYF
TRBV4-1,TRBJ1-2,TRBD1,13,.,TGCGCCAGCAGCATCCGACAGGGCTATGGCTACACCTTC,CASSIRQGYGYTF
TRBV5-1,TRBJ1-2,.,11,.,TGCGCCAGCAGTACAGAATATGGCTACACCTTC,CASSTEYGYTF
TRBV13,TRBJ1-2,.,15,.,TGTGCCAGCAGCTTCCGGGGGGCGCCTAACTATGGCTACACCTTC,CASSFRGAPNYGYTF
TRBV18,TRBJ2-1,TRBD2,19,.,TGTGCCAGCTCACCGACCGGGACTAGCGGGGAGACATACTACAATGAGCAGTTCTTC,CASSPTGTSGETYYNEQFF
TRBV27,TRBJ2-7,TRBD1,19,.,TGTGCCAGCAGTTTTTACCCCCCACAAGGACAGGGCCCCACCTACGAGCAGTACTTC,CASSFYPPQGQGPTYEQYF
TRBV30,TRBJ2-2,.,13,.,TGTGCCTGGAGGGGGAGAAACACCGGGGAGCTGTTTTTT,CAWRGRNTGELFF
TRBV6-1,TRBJ2-7,TRBD2,13,.,TGTGCCATAAGACTAGCGGGGGACTACGAGCAGTACTTC,CAIRLAGDYEQYF
TRBV7-9,TRBJ2-7,.,13,.,TGTGCCAGCAGCTTAGGTACAGGCTACGAGCAGTACTTC,CASSLGTGYEQYF
TRBV7-3,TRBJ2-1,.,14,.,TGTGCCAGCAGCTTAATGGAGCTCCTAAATGAGCAGTTCTTC,CASSLMELLNEQFF
TRBV11-2,TRBJ1-2,.,16,once,TGTGCCAGCAGCTTAGCTATATGGGAGAGGGAGGATGGCTACACCTTC,CASSLAIWEREDGYTF
TRBV2,TRBJ1-2,.,14,.,TGTGCCAGCAGTGAATCTTCAGTCGGAGGTGGCTACACCTTC,CASSESSVGGGYTF
TRBV5-6,TRBJ1-3,TRBD1,17,.,TGTGCCAGCAGCTTGGTTTCGCGACAGGGGACTGGAAACACCATATATTTT,CASSLVSRQGTGNTIYF
TRBV2,TRBJ2-7,.,14,.,TGTGCCAGCAGTTTAGAGCGTAGTTCTTACGAGCAGTACTTC,CASSLERSSYEQYF
TRBV27,TRBJ1-3,TRBD1,22,.,TGTGCCAGCAGTTACGCGCAAGTGGGACAGGGGTCATTCAGCCTCTCTGGAAACACCATATATTTT,CASSYAQVGQGSFSLSGNTIYF
TRBV9,TRBJ2-2,TRBD1,16,.,TGTGCCAGCAGCGCTCCCGGGACAGGGAACACCGGGGAGCTGTTTTTT,CASSAPGTGNTGELFF
TRBV5-6,TRBJ1-1,.,13,once,TGTGCCAGCAGCTTAGGAGTTAACACTGAAGCTTTCTTT,CASSLGVNTEAFF
TRBV7-9,TRBJ2-5,.,11,.,TGTTCCAGTAGGTCCAGGGAGACCCAGTACTTC,CSSRSRETQYF
TRBV19,TRBJ1-1,TRBD1,13,.,TGTGCCAGTAGCATTACAGGGGTCACTGAAGCTTTCTTT,CASSITGVTEAFF
TRBV15,TRBJ2-1,TRBD1,15,.,TGTGCCACCAGCGGCGACAGGGGGGTTTACAATGAGCAGTTCTTC,CATSGDRGVYNEQFF
TRBV6-5,TRBJ2-1,TRBD2,16,.,TGTGCCAGCAGTTTCACACTAGCGGGGGGGCCCAATGAGCAGTTCTTC,CASSFTLAGGPNEQFF
TRBV5-4,TRBJ2-1,TRBD2,14,once,TGTGCCAGCAGCTTAAGCGGGGCGGTCAATGAGCAGTTCTTC,CASSLSGAVNEQFF
TRBV5-4,TRBJ2-5,TRBD2,17,.,TGTGCCAGCAGCTTGATTAGCGGGGGGCGGTATTCTGGAACCCAGTACTTC,CASSLISGGRYSGTQYF
TRBV30,TRBJ2-1,.,14,few,TGTGCCTGGACAATCGGGAGCCCCTACAATGAGCAGTTCTTC,CAWTIGSPYNEQFF
TRBV7-9,TRBJ1-2,TRBD1,13,.,TGTGCCAGCAGCCCCGCGGGACAGTATGGCTACACCTTC,CASSPAGQYGYTF
TRBV19,TRBJ1-5,.,16,.,TGTGCCAGTAGTAGTCCCGAGACCCCCGGCGCCCGGGCCCAGCATTTT,CASSSPETPGARAQHF
TRBV5-1,TRBJ1-2,.,14,.,TGCGCCAGCAGCGCCGACACTTCTAACTATGGCTACACCTTC,CASSADTSNYGYTF
TRBV2,TRBJ2-7,.,11,.,TGTGCCAGCAGTCTGAGTCACGAGCAGTACTTC,CASSLSHEQYF
TRBV5-1,TRBJ1-4,TRBD1,15,.,TGCGCCAGCAGCGCAGGGACAGCCACTAATGAAAAACTGTTTTTT,CASSAGTATNEKLFF